Presented here are 21 T cell receptor beta chains from one specimen sequenced in a study of human T cells and chemical hapten exposure. Time point noted: pre-sensitization, week 0. Regarding treatment: therapeutic diphenylcyclopropenone sensitization with weekly scalp DPC. From the RACE reads, TCRdb called clonotypes with MiXCR, one entry per CDR3 protein. Seen here are 200,000 to 300,000 distinct CDR3 sequences, about 8.1% observed once, and the top ten hold approximately 2.2%. Sequenced here: whole blood, sampled in connection with sensitization to the hapten diphenylcyclopropenone (DPC). Receptor source: a woman aged 40 to 55 with alopecia areata. Some clones in this sample may be carry-over from other donors' samples.

This clonotype has at least ten counts. The chain couples TRBV10-3 to TRBJ2-5; the D is unclear. The CDR3 covers 13 residues. Germline CDR1 and CDR2: ENHRY and SYGVKD. Trimming left V 8 bases short and J 5 bases short, with 15 bases between. The CDR3: CAISEPATETQYF. CDR3 in DNA: TGTGCCATCTCGGAACCCGCCACGGAGACCCAGTACTTC.

V usage is TRBV19 and J usage is TRBJ1-5; D might be TRBD1 (6 bases). The CDR3 is 17 residues long. The germline V gene has CDR1 LNHDA and CDR2 SQIVND (reference sequence). V was pared by 1 base and J by 4 bases, with 17 bases between. CDR3 residues: CASSIGGRGGRNQPQHF. CDR3 coding DNA: TGTGCCAGTAGTATAGGAGGCAGGGGAGGAAGAAATCAGCCCCAGCATTTT. Using reference TRBV19 and TRBJ1-5 for the parts outside the CDR3, the full variable domain is DGGITQSPKYLFRKEGQNVTLSCEQNLNHDAMYWYRQDPGQGLRLIYYSQIVNDFQKGDIAEGYSVSREKKESFPLTVTSAQKNPTAFYLCASSIGGRGGRNQPQHFGDGTRLSIL.

The chain links TRBV5-1 to TRBJ1-2, with TRBD1 matching 8 bases. This CDR3 comprises 16 residues. Germline V CDR1 and CDR2: SGHRS, YFSETQ. V trimming: 3 bases; J trimming: 1 base; junction bases outside the gene matches: 8. CDR3 sequence (DNA): TGCGCCAGCAGCTCAGGACAGGGAGTCTTTAACTATGGCTACACCTTC. Translated: CASSSGQGVFNYGYTF.

In DNA, the CDR3 is TGTGCCAGCAGCCCGTCTAGCCTGAGCACAGATACGCAGTATTTT. This translates into CASSPSSLSTDTQYF. The chain carries TRBV11-2 and TRBJ2-3, with TRBD2 as a possible D gene (5 bases). Trimming stripped 5 bases from V and 0 bases from J, with 12 bases between. The CDR3 contains 15 residues. CDR1 and CDR2 from the germline V gene are SGHAT and FQNNGV.

The sample holds many counts of this clonotype. The rearrangement links TRBV12-3 or TRBV12-4 to TRBJ1-1; D is unclear. This CDR3 is 14 amino acids long. Trimming cost V 3 bases and J 2 bases, with 10 bases left between them. In nucleotides, the CDR3 is TGTGCCAGCAGTTTTGCAGGACCTAACACTGAAGCTTTCTTT. This translates into CASSFAGPNTEAFF.

In nucleotides, the CDR3 is TGTGCCAGCAGTTTATATGCAGGGGGCTGGAGCGGGGAGCTGTTTTTT. Residues: CASSLYAGGWSGELFF. This chain joins TRBV28 and TRBJ2-2; 8 nucleotides match TRBD1. V trimming: 1 base; J trimming: 7 bases; junction bases outside the gene matches: 8. The CDR3 covers 16 residues. Per germline, CDR1 MDHEN and CDR2 SYDVKM.

The chain carries TRBV28 and TRBJ2-7; 14 positions agree with TRBD2. The V gene's germline CDR1 is MDHEN and CDR2 SYDVKM. The CDR3 length is 18 residues. J was trimmed by 9 bases and V by 4 bases; bases with no gene match: 17. The DNA for the CDR3 is TGTGCCAGCAGTTCTCCGGGACTAGCGGGAGTAGGTCGACAGGGGCAGTACTTC. Translating it yields CASSSPGLAGVGRQGQYF.

This rearrangement joins TRBV3-1 to TRBJ1-2; D remains ambiguous. CDR3 length: 15 amino acids. Germline V gene lookup returns CDR1 LGHDT and CDR2 YNNKEL (reference sequence). V lost 0 bases and J 1 base, leaving 9 bases between the germline ends. In DNA, the CDR3 is TGTGCCAGCAGCCAAGATATTGGACTTAACTATGGCTACACCTTC. Protein product: CASSQDIGLNYGYTF. The entire variable domain, with the rest obtained from reference TRBV3-1 and TRBJ1-2, is as follows: DTAVSQTPKYLVTQMGNDKSIKCEQNLGHDTMYWYKQDSKKFLKIMFSYNNKELIINETVPNRFSPKSPDKAHLNLHINSLELGDSAVYFCASSQDIGLNYGYTFGSGTRLTVV.

Ten or more counts support this clonotype. This rearrangement joins TRBV3-1 to TRBJ2-1; tentatively, D is TRBD1 (6 bases). CDR3 length: 16 residues. V lost 4 bases to trimming and J lost 0 bases, with 13 bases between them. Germline V gene lookup returns CDR1 LGHDT and CDR2 YNNKEL (reference sequence). CDR3 sequence (DNA): TGTGCCAGCAGCCTCGGACAGTGGAGCTCCTACAATGAGCAGTTCTTC. Translation gives CASSLGQWSSYNEQFF.

This clonotype was observed a few times. The chain recombines TRBV20-1 with TRBJ1-1; TRBD1 aligns across 7 bases. This CDR3 region has 14 residues. The germline gives CDR1 DFQATT, CDR2 SNEGSKA (reference sequence). Trimming cost V 5 bases and J 2 bases; bases outside gene matches: 8. The CDR3: CSAPGTDLNTEAFF. The CDR3 nucleotides are TGCAGTGCTCCCGGGACAGACCTAAACACTGAAGCTTTCTTT.

This clonotype was counted between two and nine times. This rearrangement joins TRBV7-9 to TRBJ2-3; D ambiguous. The CDR3 totals 15 residues. The germline gives CDR1 SEHNR, CDR2 FQNEAQ (reference sequence). V lost 1 base and J 0 bases, leaving 8 bases between the germline ends. CDR3 sequence: CASSLGLKSTDTQYF. The CDR3 DNA follows: TGTGCCAGCAGCTTAGGGCTCAAGAGCACAGATACGCAGTATTTT.

This clonotype showed up many times. The rearrangement links TRBV27 to TRBJ2-7; D not certain. Germline V gene lookup returns CDR1 MNHEY and CDR2 SMNVEV (reference sequence). The V end was cut by 5 bases, the J end by 0 bases, with 5 bases between. The length of the CDR3 is 12 residues. This CDR3 reads CASSTSSYEQYF. Here the CDR3 DNA reads TGTGCCAGCAGTACGAGCTCCTACGAGCAGTACTTC.

This clonotype was counted a few times. The chain uses TRBV28 and TRBJ1-2; 9 bases are a match to TRBD1. This CDR3 spans 15 amino acids. V trimming: 5 bases; J trimming: 8 bases; junction bases outside the gene matches: 12. Germline CDR1 and CDR2: MDHEN and SYDVKM. The CDR3 here is CASSRKTGGTRGYTF. DNA of the CDR3: TGTGCCAGCAGTCGCAAGACAGGGGGAACGCGGGGCTACACCTTC.

V usage is TRBV7-9 and J usage is TRBJ2-3, with D unresolved. The CDR3 is 15 amino acids. Deletions cut 1 base from V and 2 bases from J, with 10 bases between. CDR1 SEHNR and CDR2 FQNEAQ come from the germline V gene (reference sequence). In DNA, the CDR3 is TGTGCCAGCAGCTTAGTAAGTCTAGTCACAGATACGCAGTATTTT. Its protein product is CASSLVSLVTDTQYF.

Worth noting for this clonotype: A much bigger clone sits one base away, suggesting this may be a read error. This chain uses TRBV5-1 with TRBJ2-2, with 12 bases fitting TRBD1. Losses at the gene ends were 4 bases for V and 7 bases for J; bases not matched to a gene: 5. This CDR3 comprises 15 residues. Germline loops: CDR1 SGHRS, CDR2 YFSETQ. The CDR3 loop is CASSPGTGGIGELFF. The CDR3 DNA reads TGCGCCAGCAGCCCCGGGACAGGGGGCATCGGGGAGCTGTTTTTT. Full variable domain (outside the CDR3, taken from reference TRBV5-1 and TRBJ2-2): KAGVTQTPRYLIKTRGQQVTLSCSPISGHRSVSWYQQTPGQGLQFLFEYFSETQRNKGNFPGRFSGRQFSNSRSEMNVSTLELGDSALYLCASSPGTGGIGELFFGEGSRLTVL.

In this sample, this clonotype turned up many times. The V and J genes are TRBV24-1 and TRBJ2-7; D gene unclear. Trimming took off 2 bases at V and 3 bases at J, with 7 bases between the two ends. There are 13 residues in the CDR3. Per the germline V gene, CDR1 is KGHDR and CDR2 is SFDVKD. In DNA form, the CDR3 reads TGTGCCACCAGTGATTCCAGTAGCTACGAGCAGTACTTC. Encoded protein: CATSDSSSYEQYF.

This clonotype showed up just a few times. The genes are TRBV28 and TRBJ2-4, with unresolved D. Per the germline V gene, CDR1 is MDHEN and CDR2 is SYDVKM. This CDR3 spans 13 amino acids. The V end was cut by 5 bases, the J end by 7 bases, with 12 bases between. CDR3 sequence reads: CASSTGVLNIQYF. CDR3 DNA sequence: TGTGCCAGCAGTACTGGGGTTTTGAACATTCAGTACTTC.

The genes are TRBV10-3 and TRBJ2-1; 7 bases agree with TRBD1. The V gene's germline CDR1 is ENHRY and CDR2 SYGVKD. CDR3 length: 15 amino acids. V was pared by 1 base and J by 9 bases, with 9 bases of the junction left unmatched. CDR3 amino acids: CAISEYGQVKSEQFF. The CDR3 nucleotides are TGTGCCATCAGTGAGTATGGACAGGTGAAGAGTGAGCAGTTCTTC.

The sample holds a few counts of this clonotype. The chain has TRBV11-2 and TRBJ1-6, with D tentatively TRBD1 (5 bases). Trimming left V 0 bases short and J 6 bases short, with 9 bases between. The germline V gene encodes CDR1 SGHAT and CDR2 FQNNGV. This CDR3 spans 15 amino acids. CDR3 DNA: TGTGCCAGCAGCTTAGAGCCGGGACCTAATTCACCCCTCCACTTT. This gives the protein CASSLEPGPNSPLHF. Drawing the rest from reference TRBV11-2 and TRBJ1-6, the complete variable domain is EAGVAQSPRYKIIEKRQSVAFWCNPISGHATLYWYQQILGQGPKLLIQFQNNGVVDDSQLPKDRFSAERLKGVDSTLKIQPAKLEDSAVYLCASSLEPGPNSPLHFGNGTRLTVT.

The V gene is TRBV12-5, the J gene TRBJ2-1; 7 bases line up with TRBD2. Looked up from germline, CDR1 is LGHNT and CDR2 is FRNRAP. The CDR3 has 14 residues. The junction had 6 bases not matched to a gene; V was cut back by 5 bases and J by 5 bases. The CDR3 DNA sequence: TGTGCTAGTGGTAGGGGACTAACCCACAATGAGCAGTTCTTC. Translation: CASGRGLTHNEQFF. Together with reference TRBV12-5 and TRBJ2-1, the CDR3 gives the full variable domain: DARVTQTPRHKVTEMGQEVTMRCQPILGHNTVFWYRQTMMQGLELLAYFRNRAPLDDSGMPKDRFSAEMPDATLATLKIQPSEPRDSAVYFCASGRGLTHNEQFFGPGTRLTVL.

The V and J genes are TRBV5-1 and TRBJ2-3; D uncertain. The CDR3 is 12 residues long. The V gene's germline CDR1 is SGHRS and CDR2 YFSETQ. V lost 4 bases, J lost 6 bases, and 9 bases lay in between. DNA for the CDR3: TGCGCCAGCAGCGTGCCAGCGGATACGCAGTATTTT. This gives the protein CASSVPADTQYF.